This T cell receptor (beta chain) was found in a study of T cells expressing NK-cell markers. The overall study: There were seven HCMV-seropositive donors and one seronegative donor among the eight sequenced. General study points: Clones of NKG2C+ T cells that had expanded were of unclear HCMV specificity.

One entry per CDR3 protein, without DNA, is what TCRdb gives after re-calling the 5' RACE reads. The table lists 20,000 to 25,000 distinct CDR3 sequences. Looked up from germline, CDR1 is SGDLS and CDR2 is YYNGEE. The CDR3 spans 15 residues. In the case of this clonotype: Its antigen remains unidentified.

Sequenced material: blood T cells: a sorted CD56 or NKG2C T cell subset, CD4+ or CD8+ T cells, or bulk PBMC T cells (not recorded which). The receptor was derived from a man aged 18-75 years in good health. This chain uses TRBV9 with TRBJ1-6. The CDR3 sequence is CASSVEAGRNSPLHF.